This TCR beta chain derives from a study of T cells after yellow fever vaccination. Broader study findings: Weaker overall was a secondary response that nonetheless peaked faster, on day 5 versus 15. Primary-vaccination clones mostly resurfaced post-booster (roughly 97% CD4, approximately 89% CD8). Contaminating bulk clonotypes could be abundant in FACS-sorted repertoires.

Worth noting for this clonotype: Its antigen is unidentified.

Template switching with 5'RACE generated the TCR cDNA and added a universal primer site and UMIs. One entry per CDR3 protein, called by TCRdb with MiXCR from the 5' RACE reads. Found here are approximately 150,000 distinct CDR3 sequences, around 8.5% of them singletons; the top ten hold 35% to 40%. Sequenced here: CD8+ T cells sorted from PBMCs, sampled 45 days after the yellow fever booster vaccination. The sequence was obtained from a man in his late teens or twenties who received the YFV17D yellow fever vaccine.

CDR3 sequence (DNA): TGCGCCAGCGGTTACGGACTAGCGGACTACAATGAGCAGTTCTTC. It encodes CASGYGLADYNEQFF. The V and J genes are TRBV4-3 and TRBJ2-1, with TRBD2 matching 10 bases. Trimming cost V 8 bases and J 3 bases; bases outside gene matches: 7. From germline, CDR1 is LGHNA and CDR2 YSLEER. There are 15 residues in the CDR3.